The sequence of this TCR beta chain was determined in a study of blood T cell repertoires in COVID-19 (dated by TCRdb to the early 2020s). Broadly, across the study: Samples covering the acute and convalescent phases of COVID-19 were provided by collaborators in the United States, Italy and Spain. Nearly every sample came with metadata listing a de-identified subject ID, COVID-19 status, age in years and sex. Subjects who had been exposed to COVID-19, were actively infected with it, or had recovered from it provided the deeply sampled blood TCRbeta repertoires that made up the dataset. A freely available public database, intended as a resource for researchers studying the immune response to SARS-CoV-2, is where the repertoires were released. The prospective study material was composed of cDNA or gDNA derived from T cells, B-cell-depleted T cells, or PBMCs. Where available, HLA class I and class II types were taken from metadata supplied by the sample provider and were not determined by assay-based typing. The samples were drawn from two sources: the first 160 participants of the ongoing ImmuneRACE study, and over 950 subjects contributed by 6 global collaborators.

TCRbeta CDR3 regions were amplified from genomic DNA by means of the immunoSEQ Assay, a bias-controlled multiplex PCR. The paper's data handling went like this. Within the assay, amplification of reference gene primers was used to estimate how many nucleated cells each sample contained. To quantify the absolute abundance of each unique TCRbeta CDR3 rearrangement, sequence reads were collapsed and filtered. For each sample, productive Simpson clonality was calculated as the square root of Simpson's diversity index across productive rearrangements. TCRdb stores this immuneACCESS table with in-frame sequences only. Part of the clones is absent; in the studies checked, under half of the shortfall reflects unresolved V genes, and no reason is known for the rest. D and trimming were read from the DNA, whereas the V and J calls and clone size are those reported in that table. The sample data list about 72,000 clones, and 85% to 90% of these were observed just once. The ten largest clones take up roughly a tenth of the sample.

CDR1 and CDR2 are drawn from the germline V gene: SGHNT, YENEEA. The CDR3 spans 16 residues, from the cysteine through the phenylalanine. Left in the record is the CDR3 DNA by itself, 48 bases read in frame from the first base. From V the trimming removes 3 bases and from J it removes 7 bases, while the gene matches leave 9 bases of the junction unaccounted for. The collaborating institutions used their own protocols to collect whole blood in K2EDTA tubes. Collaborator samples were shipped for TCRbeta analysis as frozen whole blood, isolated PBMCs, or DNA extracted from either sample type. With regard to this clone: Its recognized antigen is unknown. The sample holds no much larger clone one base away, and base qualities are not on file.

Beyond this particular receptor, the publication reports: The amount of clinical and demographic metadata varied by source and participant and was provided uncurated.

In this chain, TRBV11-3 is recombined with TRBJ2-2; 9 central nucleotides agree with TRBD1. This sequence was found in a man between 65 and 85 years old with active or convalescent COVID-19. Source material: peripheral blood. The DNA reads TGTGCCAGCAGCTTCGGGGACAGGGTCTACAGCGGGGAGCTGTTTTTT. Its translation is CASSFGDRVYSGELFF.